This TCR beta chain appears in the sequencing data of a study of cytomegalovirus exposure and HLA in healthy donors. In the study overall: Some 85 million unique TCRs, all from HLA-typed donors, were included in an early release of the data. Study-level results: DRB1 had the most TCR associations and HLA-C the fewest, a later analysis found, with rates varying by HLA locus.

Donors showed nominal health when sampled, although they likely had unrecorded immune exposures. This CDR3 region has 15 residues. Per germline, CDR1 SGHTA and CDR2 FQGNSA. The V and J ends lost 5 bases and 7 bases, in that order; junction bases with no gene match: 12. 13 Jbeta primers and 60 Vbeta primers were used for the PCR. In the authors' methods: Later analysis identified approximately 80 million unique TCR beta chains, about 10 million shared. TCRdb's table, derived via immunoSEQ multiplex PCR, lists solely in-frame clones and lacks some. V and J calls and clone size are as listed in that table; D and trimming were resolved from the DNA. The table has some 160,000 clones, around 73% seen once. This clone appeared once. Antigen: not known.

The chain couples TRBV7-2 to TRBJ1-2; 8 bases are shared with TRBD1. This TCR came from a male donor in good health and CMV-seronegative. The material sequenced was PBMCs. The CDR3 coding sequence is TGTGCCAGCAGCGGTAAAGCAGGGGGCGCTGGTGGCTACACCTTC. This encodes CASSGKAGGAGGYTF.